This TCR beta chain is from a study of regulatory T cells in long-lasting Graves disease. Background on the study: More than 5 years of antithyroid drugs with positive TSH receptor antibodies defined persistent Graves' disease. Study outcomes and limitations: Since the sample size was small, accuracy may have been reduced. There were preferences for TRBV28, TRBJ1-2 and TRBJ2-5 in persistent disease. Clonotypes that were public and shared totalled around 2,700 in persistent patients versus 750 to 1,000 in new patients.

Time point described: persistent/refractory GD, antithyroid drugs over 5 years with positive TRAb. PBMC RNA was the source of the TCR library. Germline CDR1 is GTSNPN and CDR2 is SVGIG (reference sequence). The ends were cut back, 1 base at V and 0 bases at J, with 10 bases in the middle. This CDR3 is 15 amino acids long. Turning to this clonotype: The antigen remains unidentified.

Sequencing libraries for TCR beta were prepared with iRepertoire HTBI primers and Arm-PCR of CDR3 regions. MiXCR was run by TCRdb on the multiplex PCR reads, yielding one entry per CDR3 protein. The table shows about 660,000 distinct CDR3 sequences, with approximately 29% occurring only once. This chain connects TRBV30 to TRBJ1-5; D is unclear. This receptor was obtained from a female donor with Graves disease. Sequenced material: peripheral blood mononuclear cells (PBMCs), taken when the disease was refractory, from a patient treated with antithyroid drugs. CDR3 sequence (DNA): TGTGCCTGGAGTGGAGGCGAGGATAGCAATCAGCCCCAGCATTTT. Residues: CAWSGGEDSNQPQHF.